This T cell receptor beta chain was retrieved from a study of blood T cells in healthy people across ages. Regarding the study as a whole: Estimates based on one million T cells were treated as lower bounds.

PCR was performed a second time for 7 to 11 cycles using a sample-barcoded 5' primer and a J-beta primer mix. TCRdb passed the 5' RACE reads through MiXCR, listing each CDR3 protein once. Of 1.6 million or so distinct CDR3 sequences in the sample, about 35% were seen once. To note about this clonotype: The antigen is not known.

Germline CDR1 reads DFQATT; CDR2 reads SNEGSKA (reference sequence). Between the trimmed V and J ends, which lost 3 bases and 3 bases, there was a span of 18 bases. The length of the CDR3 is 16 residues. What was sequenced was blood. The source of this sequence is a woman in her twenties or thirties in good health. The J gene is TRBJ1-5, the V gene TRBV20-1; D gene ambiguous. CDR3 loop: CSARDLRGVPNQPQHF. The CDR3 nucleotides read TGCAGTGCTAGGGATCTTCGTGGGGTCCCCAATCAGCCCCAGCATTTT.